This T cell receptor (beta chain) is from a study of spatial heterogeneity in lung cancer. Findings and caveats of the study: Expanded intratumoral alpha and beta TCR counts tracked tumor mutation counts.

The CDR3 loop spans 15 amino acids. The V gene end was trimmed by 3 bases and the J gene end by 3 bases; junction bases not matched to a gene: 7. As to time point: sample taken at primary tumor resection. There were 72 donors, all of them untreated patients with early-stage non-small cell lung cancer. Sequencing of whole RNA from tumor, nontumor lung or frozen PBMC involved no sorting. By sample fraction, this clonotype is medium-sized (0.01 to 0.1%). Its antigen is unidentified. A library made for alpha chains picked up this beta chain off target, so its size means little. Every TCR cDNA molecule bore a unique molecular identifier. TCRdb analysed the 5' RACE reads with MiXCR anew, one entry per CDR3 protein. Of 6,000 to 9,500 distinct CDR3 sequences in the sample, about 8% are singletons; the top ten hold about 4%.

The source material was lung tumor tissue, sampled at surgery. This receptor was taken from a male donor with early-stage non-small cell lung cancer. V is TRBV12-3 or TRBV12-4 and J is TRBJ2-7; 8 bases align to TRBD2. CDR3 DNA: TGTGCCAGCAGTTTCCTGGCGGGAGGAGTCTACGAGCAGTACTTC. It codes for CASSFLAGGVYEQYF.